This T cell receptor beta chain originates from a study of beta chain features in type 1 diabetes. Study overall: Across all samples, around 98 million sorted cells were examined.

The study, taken as a whole, reports: VDJ junctions from type 1 diabetes patients carried fewer insertions and larger deletions. Across all four CD4+ subsets, people with type 1 diabetes showed modestly shorter TCRB CDR3s.

Per germline, CDR1 LNHNV and CDR2 YYDKDF (reference sequence). The CDR3 extends over 13 amino acids. With 2 bases removed from V and 3 bases from J, the gap between germline ends came to 7 bases. There was one heparinised blood draw per donor, averaging roughly 100 mL. On this clone: The target antigen is unknown.

The authors reverse transcribed all of the isolated RNA, so sequencing captured expressed TCRB transcripts. The table came from immunoSEQ multiplex PCR; TCRdb's copy has only in-frame clones and leaves some out. The table lists approximately 400,000 clones, approximately 16% of them singletons. Sequenced sample: naive CD4+ T cells from blood. The chain has TRBV15 and TRBJ2-5; perhaps TRBD2 as D (5 bases). The TCR comes from a woman aged 18-30 years in good health. This CDR3 is CATSRKAEETQYF. Written as DNA, the CDR3 is TGTGCCACCAGCAGAAAAGCGGAAGAGACCCAGTACTTC.